This T cell receptor beta chain was recorded in a study of T cell responses to AZD1222 COVID-19 vaccine. Study conclusions and caveats: Possibly, clonal diversity was underestimated; donors were largely white British and included more females. Dominant CD4 TCR responses targeted spike regions 160-218 and 743-854.

V gave up 4 bases and J gave up 9 bases; unmatched junction bases: 6. The germline CDR1 and CDR2 sequences are SGHDN and FVKESK. The CDR3 loop spans 15 amino acids. TCRdb's copy holds only in-frame clones and misses some; the assay was immunoSEQ multiplex PCR. The table has about 100,000 clones, about 90% seen once. This clone was detected only once. Its antigen is as yet unknown. V and J are TRBV14 and TRBJ2-1; 13 nucleotides match TRBD2. Sequencing was performed on peripheral blood, taken on day 0 of MenACWY control vaccination. This sequence originates from an adult in good health. The CDR3 protein is CASSRGLAGASEQFF. The CDR3 nucleotides read TGTGCCAGCAGCCGTGGACTAGCGGGAGCTTCTGAGCAGTTCTTC.